The 2 T cell receptor beta chains presented below share a single source sample, sequenced in a study of blood T cell repertoires in COVID-19 (dated by TCRdb to the early 2020s). Library construction relied on the immunoSEQ multiplex PCR assay. TCRdb retrieved this table from immuneACCESS and kept in-frame rearrangements only. Not all clones are present; in checked studies, unresolved V genes account for under half, and no reason is known for the remainder. Recorded for this sample are roughly 160,000 clones; approximately 90% of them occurred a single time. The ten largest clones take up around 0.5% of the sample. Sequencing used peripheral blood. These receptors came from a man aged 45 to 65 with acute or convalescent COVID-19.

V is TRBV28 and J is TRBJ1-5; D gene unclear. Germline lookup yields CDR1 MDHEN and CDR2 SYDVKM. This CDR3 is built from 14 residues. The V gene lost 6 bases and the J gene lost 3 bases, with 12 bases spanning the gap. The CDR3 sequence: CASSLGQTNQPQHF. Here the CDR3 DNA reads TGTGCCAGCAGCCTGGGCCAGACCAATCAGCCCCAGCATTTT.

The rearrangement joins TRBV29-1 to TRBJ2-2; no clear D. The germline gives CDR1 SQVTM, CDR2 ANQGSEA. The CDR3 is 14 residues long. Trimming shortened V by 7 bases and J by 4 bases, and 16 bases separated the two germline ends. CDR3 DNA sequence: TGCAGCGGACAAGTGGCTCGGCCCACCGGGGAGCTGTTTTTT. Its protein product is CSGQVARPTGELFF.